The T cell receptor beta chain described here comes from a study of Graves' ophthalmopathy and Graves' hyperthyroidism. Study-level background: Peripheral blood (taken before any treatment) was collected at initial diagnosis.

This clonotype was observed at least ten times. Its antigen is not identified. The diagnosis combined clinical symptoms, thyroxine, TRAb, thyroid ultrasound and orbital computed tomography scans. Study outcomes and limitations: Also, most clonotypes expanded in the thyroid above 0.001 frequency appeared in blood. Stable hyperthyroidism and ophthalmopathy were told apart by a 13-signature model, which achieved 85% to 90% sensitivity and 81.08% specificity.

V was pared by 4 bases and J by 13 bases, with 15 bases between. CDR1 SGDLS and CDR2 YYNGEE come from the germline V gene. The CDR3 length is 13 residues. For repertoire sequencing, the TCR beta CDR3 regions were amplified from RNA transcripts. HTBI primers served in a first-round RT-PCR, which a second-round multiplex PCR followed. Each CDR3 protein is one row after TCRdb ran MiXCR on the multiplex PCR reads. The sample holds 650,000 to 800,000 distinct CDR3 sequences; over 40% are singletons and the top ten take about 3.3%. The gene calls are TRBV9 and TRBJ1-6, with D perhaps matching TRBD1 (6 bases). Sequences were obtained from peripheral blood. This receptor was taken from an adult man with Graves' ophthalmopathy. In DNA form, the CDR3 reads TGTGCCAGCAGCCCTACACAGGGTTTCCCCCTCCACTTT. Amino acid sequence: CASSPTQGFPLHF.